This record covers a single T cell receptor (beta chain). It has no known antigen specificity. No qualities accompany the bases; no much larger clone lies one base away. The immunoSEQ Assay, a bias-controlled multiplex PCR, was used to amplify TCRbeta CDR3 regions from genomic DNA. Concerning the study's data processing: The number of nucleated cells in each sample was estimated from the amplification of reference gene primers within the assay. To quantify the absolute abundance of each unique TCRbeta CDR3 rearrangement, sequence reads were collapsed and filtered. For each sample, productive Simpson clonality was calculated as the square root of Simpson's diversity index over productive rearrangements. The table comes from immuneACCESS by way of TCRdb, which keeps in-frame sequences with V and J called. Part of the clones is missing from these tables; in studies checked, under half for an unresolved V gene and the rest for unknown reasons. For V, J and clone size, that table is used; D and trimming come from the DNA. For this sample the table gives 70,000 to 95,000 clones, of which under 90% were detected only once. The ten biggest clones cover about 12% of the sample.

This specimen comes from a study of blood T cell repertoires in COVID-19 (dated by TCRdb to 2018 to 2021). About the full investigation: Samples covering the acute and convalescent phases of COVID-19 were provided by collaborators in the United States, Italy and Spain. The samples were drawn from the first 160 participants of the ongoing ImmuneRACE study and from 1,254 subjects provided by 6 global collaborators. The sample metadata nearly always contained a de-identified subject ID, COVID-19 status, age in years and sex. Subjects who had been exposed to COVID-19, were actively infected with it, or had recovered from it provided the deeply sampled blood TCRbeta repertoires that made up the dataset. The prospective study material was composed of cDNA or gDNA derived from T cells, B-cell-depleted T cells, or PBMCs. Where available, HLA class I and class II types were taken from metadata supplied by the sample provider and were not determined by assay-based typing. A freely available public database, intended as a resource for researchers studying the immune response to SARS-CoV-2, is where the repertoires were released. Findings and caveats that apply to the study as a whole: How much clinical and demographic metadata was included differed by source and by participant, and the metadata was provided uncurated.

Whole blood was collected in K2EDTA tubes by collaborating institutions according to the institutions' own protocols. For TCRbeta analysis, collaborators shipped samples as frozen whole blood, isolated PBMCs, or DNA extracted from either of those sample types. The V and J ends are trimmed by 0 bases and 0 bases, leaving 3 bases between them. The CDR3 goes from the cysteine to the phenylalanine over 14 residues. Kept here is only the CDR3 DNA, which spans 42 bases and is read in frame from base 1. The germline V gene (reference sequence) gives CDR1 as SEHNR and CDR2 as FQNEAQ. Recombination linked TRBV7-9 to TRBJ1-3; no D gene is confidently identified. This TCR derives from a woman between 40 and 55 years old with active or convalescent COVID-19. The sample comprised peripheral blood. The CDR3 sequence is CASSLALSGNTIYF. The nucleotide sequence reads as follows: TGTGCCAGCAGCTTAGCCCTCTCTGGAAACACCATATATTTT.